A single TCR beta chain is shown here with its context. Its specificity is not known. These data belong to a study of persistence of HIV-infected CD4 T cells. Study-level points and caveats: Degenerate expanded CDR3beta sequences were enriched among CMV- and Gag-responding cells.

Lysates of CMV-infected fibroblasts at around 9.9 ug/mL stimulated these cells. Sorted nonresponding memory CD4+ T cells were CD40L-negative, CD69-negative, CD45RO-high. The CDR3 spans 17 residues. From germline, CDR1 is MGHRA and CDR2 YSYEKL. V was clipped by 4 bases and J by 5 bases; unmatched bases: 13. The libraries were made with immunoSEQ version 4 in survey mode. The repertoire was sequenced with immunoSEQ multiplex PCR; TCRdb's copy has only in-frame clones and lacks some. The data show tens of thousands of clones, with roughly 80% seen just once and approximately 1.6% held by the top ten. V and J are TRBV4-1 and TRBJ2-3, with 9 bases that match TRBD1. The sequenced sample was CD4+ T cells sorted from PBMCs after approximately 19-hour stimulation, obtained from a patient who received antiretroviral therapy. The receptor's source is an adult man with HIV who was CMV-seropositive. The CDR3 loop is CASSPTPDRGFVDTQYF. Here the CDR3 DNA reads TGCGCCAGCAGCCCAACCCCGGACAGGGGATTTGTAGATACGCAGTATTTT.